This T cell receptor beta chain stems from a study of shared clonotypes between healthy human individuals. Clones were sequenced by immunoSEQ multiplex PCR, and TCRdb holds only the in-frame ones, with some missing. The sample carries roughly 1,000,000 clones, 75% to 85% recorded once. Looked up from germline, CDR1 is LNHDA and CDR2 is SQIVND (reference sequence). V lost 6 bases, J lost 1 base, and 16 bases lay in between. CDR3 length: 15 residues. The count of this clone is one. The chain links TRBV19 to TRBJ2-7; tentative D call: TRBD1 (7 bases). The sample comprised memory CD4+ T cells from PBMCs. Indicated subset: CD45RA-negative fraction. This receptor was identified in a man younger than 35 in good health. Some clones in this sample may be carry-over from other donors' samples. The CDR3 bases are TGTGCCAGTAGCTTCAGGGGGGTCGGATCCTACGAGCAGTACTTC. It translates to CASSFRGVGSYEQYF.